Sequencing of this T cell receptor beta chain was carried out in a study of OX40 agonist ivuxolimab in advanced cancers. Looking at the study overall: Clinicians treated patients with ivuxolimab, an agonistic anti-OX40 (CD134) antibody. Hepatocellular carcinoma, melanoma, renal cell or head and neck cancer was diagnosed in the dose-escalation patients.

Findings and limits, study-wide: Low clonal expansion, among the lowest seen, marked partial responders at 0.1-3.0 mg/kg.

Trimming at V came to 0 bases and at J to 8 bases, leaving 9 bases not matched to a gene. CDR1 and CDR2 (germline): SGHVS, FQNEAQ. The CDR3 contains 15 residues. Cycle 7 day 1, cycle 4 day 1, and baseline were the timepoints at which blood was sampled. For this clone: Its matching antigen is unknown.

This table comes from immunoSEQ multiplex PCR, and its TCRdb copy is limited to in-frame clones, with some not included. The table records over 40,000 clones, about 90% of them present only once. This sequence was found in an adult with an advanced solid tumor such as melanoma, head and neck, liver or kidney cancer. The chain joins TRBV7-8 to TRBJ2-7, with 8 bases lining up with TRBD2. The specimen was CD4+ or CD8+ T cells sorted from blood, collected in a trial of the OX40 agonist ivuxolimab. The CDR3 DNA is TGTGCCAGCAGCTTAGCAACCGGGGGGGGAGTGAAGCAGTACTTC. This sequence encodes CASSLATGGGVKQYF.